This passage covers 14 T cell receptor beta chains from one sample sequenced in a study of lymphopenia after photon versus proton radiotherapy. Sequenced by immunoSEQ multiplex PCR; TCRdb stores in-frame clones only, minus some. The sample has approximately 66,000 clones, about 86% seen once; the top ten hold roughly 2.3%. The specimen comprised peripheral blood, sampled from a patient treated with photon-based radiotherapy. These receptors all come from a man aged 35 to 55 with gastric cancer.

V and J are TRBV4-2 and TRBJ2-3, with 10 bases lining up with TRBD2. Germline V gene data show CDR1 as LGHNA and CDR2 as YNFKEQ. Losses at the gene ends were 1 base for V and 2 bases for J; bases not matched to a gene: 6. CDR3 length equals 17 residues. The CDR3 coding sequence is TGTGCCAGCAGCCAAGTCACAGCGGGGGGGCTCACAGATACGCAGTATTTT. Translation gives CASSQVTAGGLTDTQYF.

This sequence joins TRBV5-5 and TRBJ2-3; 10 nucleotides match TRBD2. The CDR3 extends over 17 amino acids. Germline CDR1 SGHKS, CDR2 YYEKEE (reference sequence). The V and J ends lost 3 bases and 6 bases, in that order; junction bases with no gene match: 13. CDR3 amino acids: CASSWNTAGGPADTQYF. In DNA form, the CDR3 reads TGTGCCAGCAGCTGGAATACAGCGGGGGGGCCCGCCGATACGCAGTATTTT.

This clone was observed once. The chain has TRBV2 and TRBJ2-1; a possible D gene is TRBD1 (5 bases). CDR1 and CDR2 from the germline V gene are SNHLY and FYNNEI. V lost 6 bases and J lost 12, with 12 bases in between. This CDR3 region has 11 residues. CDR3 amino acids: CASRGPIMQFF. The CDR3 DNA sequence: TGTGCCAGCAGGGGGCCGATAATGCAGTTCTTC. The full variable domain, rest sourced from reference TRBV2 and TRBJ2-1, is EPEVTQTPSHQVTQMGQEVILRCVPISNHLYFYWYRQILGQKVEFLVSFYNNEISEKSEIFDDQFSVERPDGSNFTLKIRSTKLEDSAMYFCASRGPIMQFFGPGTRLTVL.

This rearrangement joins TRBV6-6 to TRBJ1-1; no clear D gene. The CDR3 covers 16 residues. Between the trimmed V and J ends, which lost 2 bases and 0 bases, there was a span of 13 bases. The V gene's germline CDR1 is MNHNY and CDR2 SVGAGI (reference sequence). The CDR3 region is CASSYRRGGMNTEAFF. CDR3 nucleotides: TGTGCCAGCAGTTACCGGCGGGGTGGGATGAACACTGAAGCTTTCTTT.

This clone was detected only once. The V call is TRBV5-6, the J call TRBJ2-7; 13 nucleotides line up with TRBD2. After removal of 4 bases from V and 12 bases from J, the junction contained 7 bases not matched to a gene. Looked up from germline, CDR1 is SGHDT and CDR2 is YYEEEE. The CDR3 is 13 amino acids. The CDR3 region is CASSLTSGGPWYF. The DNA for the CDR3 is TGTGCCAGCAGCCTGACTAGCGGGGGGCCGTGGTACTTC. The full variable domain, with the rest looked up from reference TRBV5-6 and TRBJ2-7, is DAGVTQSPTHLIKTRGQQVTLRCSPKSGHDTVSWYQQALGQGPQFIFQYYEEEERQRGNFPDRFSGHQFPNYSSELNVNALLLGDSALYLCASSLTSGGPWYFGPGTRLTVT.

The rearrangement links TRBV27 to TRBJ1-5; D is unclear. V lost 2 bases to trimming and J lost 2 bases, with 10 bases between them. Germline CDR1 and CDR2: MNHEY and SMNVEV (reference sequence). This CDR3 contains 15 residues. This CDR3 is CASSLNAGGNQPQHF. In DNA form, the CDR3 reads TGTGCCAGCAGTTTAAATGCCGGGGGCAATCAGCCCCAGCATTTT.

The CDR3 loop reads CASSLGSGVGGTDTQYF. The CDR3, as DNA: TGTGCCAGCAGCTTAGGTAGCGGGGTGGGGGGCACAGATACGCAGTATTTT. This chain links TRBV7-8 with TRBJ2-3; 8 bases agree with TRBD2. Germline loops: CDR1 SGHVS, CDR2 FQNEAQ. The length of the CDR3 is 17 residues. V was pared by 1 base and J by 1 base, with 7 bases of the junction left unmatched.

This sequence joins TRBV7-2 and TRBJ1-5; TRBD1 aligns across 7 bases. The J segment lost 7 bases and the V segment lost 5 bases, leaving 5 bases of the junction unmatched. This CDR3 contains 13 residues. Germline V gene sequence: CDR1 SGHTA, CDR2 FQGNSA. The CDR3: CASSQDRTQPQHF. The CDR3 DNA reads TGTGCCAGCAGCCAGGACAGGACACAGCCCCAGCATTTT.

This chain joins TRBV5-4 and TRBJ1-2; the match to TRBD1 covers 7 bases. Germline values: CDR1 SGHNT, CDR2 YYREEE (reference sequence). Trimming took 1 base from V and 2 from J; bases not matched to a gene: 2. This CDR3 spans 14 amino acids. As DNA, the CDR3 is TGTGCCAGCAGCTTGCCAGGGGGAAACTATGGCTACACCTTC. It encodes CASSLPGGNYGYTF. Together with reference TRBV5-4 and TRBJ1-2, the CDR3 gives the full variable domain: ETGVTQSPTHLIKTRGQQVTLRCSSQSGHNTVSWYQQALGQGPQFIFQYYREEENGRGNFPPRFSGLQFPNYSSELNVNALELDDSALYLCASSLPGGNYGYTFGSGTRLTVV.

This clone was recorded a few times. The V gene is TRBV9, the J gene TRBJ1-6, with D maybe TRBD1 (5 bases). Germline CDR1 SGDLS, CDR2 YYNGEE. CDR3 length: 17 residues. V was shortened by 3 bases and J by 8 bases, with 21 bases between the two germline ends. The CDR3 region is CASSAPRGERADSPLHF. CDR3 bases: TGTGCCAGCAGCGCCCCCCGGGGGGAGCGGGCCGATTCACCCCTCCACTTT.

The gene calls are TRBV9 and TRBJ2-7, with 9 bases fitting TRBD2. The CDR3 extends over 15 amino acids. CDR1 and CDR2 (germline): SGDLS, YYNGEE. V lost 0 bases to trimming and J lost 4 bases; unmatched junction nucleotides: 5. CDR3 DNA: TGTGCCAGCAGCGTAGGGGATAGCGGGGGTTACGAGCAGTACTTC. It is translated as CASSVGDSGGYEQYF.

The CDR3 spells CSVGGATNEKLFF. CDR3 bases: TGCAGCGTTGGGGGTGCAACTAATGAAAAACTGTTTTTT. The chain has TRBV29-1 and TRBJ1-4; D ambiguous. CDR1 and CDR2 (germline): SQVTM, ANQGSEA. The V and J ends lost 4 bases and 0 bases respectively, with 6 bases between them. The CDR3 contains 13 residues.

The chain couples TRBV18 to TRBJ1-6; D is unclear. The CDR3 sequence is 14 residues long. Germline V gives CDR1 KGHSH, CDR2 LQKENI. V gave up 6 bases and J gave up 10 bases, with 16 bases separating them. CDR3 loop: CASSPDPLGSPLHF. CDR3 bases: TGTGCCAGCTCGCCGGACCCCCTGGGGTCACCCCTCCACTTT. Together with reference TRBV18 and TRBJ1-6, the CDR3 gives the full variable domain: NAGVMQNPRHLVRRRGQEARLRCSPMKGHSHVYWYRQLPEEGLKFMVYLQKENIIDESGMPKERFSAEFPKEGPSILRIQQVVRGDSAAYFCASSPDPLGSPLHFGNGTRLTVT.

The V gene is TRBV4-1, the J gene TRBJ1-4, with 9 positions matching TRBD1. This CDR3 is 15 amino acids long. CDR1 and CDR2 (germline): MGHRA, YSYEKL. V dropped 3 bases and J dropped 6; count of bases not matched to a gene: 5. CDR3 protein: CASSHTTGGDEKLFF. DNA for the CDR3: TGCGCCAGCAGCCACACGACAGGGGGAGATGAAAAACTGTTTTTT.